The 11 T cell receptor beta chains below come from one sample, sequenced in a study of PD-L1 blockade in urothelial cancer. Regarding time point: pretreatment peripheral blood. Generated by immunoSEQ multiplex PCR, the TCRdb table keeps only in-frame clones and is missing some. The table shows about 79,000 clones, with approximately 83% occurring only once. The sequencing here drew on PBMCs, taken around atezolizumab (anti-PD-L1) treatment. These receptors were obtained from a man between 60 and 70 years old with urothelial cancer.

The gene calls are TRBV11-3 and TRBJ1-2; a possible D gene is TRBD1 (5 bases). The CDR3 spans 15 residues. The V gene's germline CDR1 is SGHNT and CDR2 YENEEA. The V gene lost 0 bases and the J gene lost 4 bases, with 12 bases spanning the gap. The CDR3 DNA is TGTGCCAGCAGCTTAGATTCTGAGACAGTCTATGGCTACACCTTC. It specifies CASSLDSETVYGYTF.

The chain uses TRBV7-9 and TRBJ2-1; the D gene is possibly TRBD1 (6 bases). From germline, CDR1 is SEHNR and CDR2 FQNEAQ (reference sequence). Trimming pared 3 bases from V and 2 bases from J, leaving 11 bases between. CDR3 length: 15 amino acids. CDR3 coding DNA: TGTGCCAGCAGCTTGGGGGCAGGGCCCTACAATGAGCAGTTCTTC. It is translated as CASSLGAGPYNEQFF.

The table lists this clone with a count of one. The CDR3 nucleotides read TGTGCCAGCAGCCGGACCCGACTACTAGCGGGGGGGAAAAACGGGGAGCTGTTTTTT. Its protein product is CASSRTRLLAGGKNGELFF. The gene calls are TRBV14 and TRBJ2-2, with 13 positions matching TRBD2. This CDR3 has 19 amino acids. V was pared by 4 bases and J by 7 bases, with 15 bases of the junction left unmatched. Germline V CDR1 and CDR2: SGHDN, FVKESK.

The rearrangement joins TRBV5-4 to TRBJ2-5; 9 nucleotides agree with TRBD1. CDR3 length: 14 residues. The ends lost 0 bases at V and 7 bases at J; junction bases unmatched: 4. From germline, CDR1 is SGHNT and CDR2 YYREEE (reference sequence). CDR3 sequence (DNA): TGTGCCAGCAGCTTGGACAGGGGGCTAGGGACCCAGTACTTC. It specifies CASSLDRGLGTQYF.

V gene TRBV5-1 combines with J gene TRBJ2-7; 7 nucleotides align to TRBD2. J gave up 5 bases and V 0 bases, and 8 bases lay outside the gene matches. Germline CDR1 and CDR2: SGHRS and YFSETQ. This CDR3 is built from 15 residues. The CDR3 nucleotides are TGCGCCAGCAGCTTGGTTGGGGGGGAGATCGACGAGCAGTACTTC. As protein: CASSLVGGEIDEQYF.

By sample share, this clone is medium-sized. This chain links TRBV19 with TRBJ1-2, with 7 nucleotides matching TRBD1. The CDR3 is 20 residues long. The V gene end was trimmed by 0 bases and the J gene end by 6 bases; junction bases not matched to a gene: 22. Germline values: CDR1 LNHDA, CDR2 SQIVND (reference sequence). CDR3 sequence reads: CASSIDLDVTLTGRGDGYTF. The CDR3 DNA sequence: TGTGCCAGTAGTATAGATCTTGACGTGACCCTGACAGGGCGCGGTGATGGCTACACCTTC.

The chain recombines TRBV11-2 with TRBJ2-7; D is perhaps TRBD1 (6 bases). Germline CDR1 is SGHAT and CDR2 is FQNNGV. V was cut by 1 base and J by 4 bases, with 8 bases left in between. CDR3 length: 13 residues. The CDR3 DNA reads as TGTGCCAGCAGCTTAGTTAGGGGGTACGAGCAGTACTTC. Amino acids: CASSLVRGYEQYF. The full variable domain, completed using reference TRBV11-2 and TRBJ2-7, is EAGVAQSPRYKIIEKRQSVAFWCNPISGHATLYWYQQILGQGPKLLIQFQNNGVVDDSQLPKDRFSAERLKGVDSTLKIQPAKLEDSAVYLCASSLVRGYEQYFGPGTRLTVT.

CDR3 sequence reads: CASSYIPNTGELFF. CDR3 DNA: TGTGCCAGCAGTTATATCCCGAACACCGGGGAGCTGTTTTTT. The rearrangement joins TRBV6-5 to TRBJ2-2; unclear D gene. This CDR3 spans 14 amino acids. V lost 3 bases, J lost 0 bases, and 5 bases lay in between. Per germline, CDR1 MNHEY and CDR2 SVGAGI.

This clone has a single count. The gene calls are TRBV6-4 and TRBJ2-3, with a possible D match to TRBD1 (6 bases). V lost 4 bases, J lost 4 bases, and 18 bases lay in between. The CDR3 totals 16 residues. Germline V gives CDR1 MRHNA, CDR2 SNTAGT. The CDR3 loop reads CASSALLGGVADTQYF. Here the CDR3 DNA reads TGTGCCAGCAGTGCCCTACTAGGGGGAGTCGCAGATACGCAGTATTTT.

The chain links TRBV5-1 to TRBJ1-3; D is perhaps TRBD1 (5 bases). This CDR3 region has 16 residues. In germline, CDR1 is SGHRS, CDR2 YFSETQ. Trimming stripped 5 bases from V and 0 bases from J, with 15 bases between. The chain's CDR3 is CASSTTESYSGNTIYF. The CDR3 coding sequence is TGCGCCAGCAGTACGACAGAAAGTTACTCTGGAAACACCATATATTTT. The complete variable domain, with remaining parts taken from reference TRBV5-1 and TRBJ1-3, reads KAGVTQTPRYLIKTRGQQVTLSCSPISGHRSVSWYQQTPGQGLQFLFEYFSETQRNKGNFPGRFSGRQFSNSRSEMNVSTLELGDSALYLCASSTTESYSGNTIYFGEGSWLTVV.

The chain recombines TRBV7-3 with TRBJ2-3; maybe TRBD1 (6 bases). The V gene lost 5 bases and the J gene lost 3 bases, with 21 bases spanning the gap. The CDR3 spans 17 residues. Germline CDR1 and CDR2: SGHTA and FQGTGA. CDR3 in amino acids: CASSNQPLGARTDTQYF. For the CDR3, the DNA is TGTGCCAGCAGCAACCAGCCCTTGGGGGCCAGGACAGATACGCAGTATTTT.